Many counts were recorded for the clone carrying this T cell receptor (beta chain). Its antigen is unknown. These data belong to a study of blood T cells in healthy people across ages. They isolated at least 7 million PBMCs from each sample. Alongside a J-beta primer mix, a sample-barcoded 5' primer served in a second PCR lasting roughly 6 to 12 cycles. A template-switch adaptor containing 12 random nucleotides labeled each cDNA molecule. From the 5' RACE reads, TCRdb called clonotypes with MiXCR, one entry per CDR3 protein. Seen here are roughly 680,000 distinct CDR3 sequences, 40% to 65% observed once, and the top ten hold approximately 15%. General study findings and limits: Compared with aged donors, long-lived donors showed fewer expanded clones, suggesting selection.

There are 15 residues in the CDR3. Germline CDR1 reads DFQATT; CDR2 reads SNEGSKA (reference sequence). V lost 0 bases and J lost 2, with 14 bases in between. The sequenced sample was blood. This sequence joins TRBV20-1 and TRBJ2-7, with a tentative D call TRBD2 (5 bases). This TCR derives from a woman aged 80 or over in good health. CDR3 in amino acids: CSARDGSGSAYEQYF. DNA for the CDR3: TGCAGTGCTAGAGATGGAAGCGGCTCCGCCTACGAGCAGTACTTC.